A single sample gave rise to the 21 T cell receptor beta chains below, sequenced in a study of blood T cell repertoires in COVID-19. TCRdb keeps only in-frame clones here, not all; method: immunoSEQ multiplex PCR. The sample has some 65,000 clones, roughly 68% seen once; the top ten hold about 30%. Sequencing input: peripheral blood. All receptors derive from a woman of 80 years or more with acute or convalescent COVID-19.

This clone showed up just a few times. J is TRBJ1-6 and V is TRBV2; 7 bases fit TRBD1. This CDR3 is 12 amino acids long. V dropped 9 bases and J dropped 9; count of bases not matched to a gene: 5. Per the germline V gene, CDR1 is SNHLY and CDR2 is FYNNEI. Written as DNA, the CDR3 is TGTGCCAGTCGTACAGGGGTTTCACCCCTCCACTTT. This translates into CASRTGVSPLHF.

V and J are TRBV24-1 and TRBJ2-1; the match to TRBD2 covers 11 bases. The trim removed 4 bases at V and 8 bases at J, leaving 9 bases unmatched. CDR1 is KGHDR and CDR2 is SFDVKD in the germline V gene. The CDR3 contains 16 residues. CDR3 region: CATSEPLLAGGDEQFF. The DNA for the CDR3 is TGTGCCACCAGTGAGCCTCTTCTAGCGGGAGGAGATGAGCAGTTCTTC.

This clone was observed once. The rearrangement joins TRBV14 to TRBJ2-3; 9 bases map to TRBD2. The CDR3 sequence is 13 residues long. Germline V gives CDR1 SGHDN, CDR2 FVKESK. The trim removed 1 base at V and 8 bases at J, leaving 1 base unmatched. CDR3 loop: CASSQGGGGTQYF. CDR3 DNA: TGTGCCAGCAGCCAAGGCGGGGGGGGTACGCAGTATTTT.

The chain is built from TRBV5-6 and TRBJ2-2; 12 bases match TRBD2. Germline V gene data show CDR1 as SGHDT and CDR2 as YYEEEE. Trimming took 6 bases from V and 6 from J; bases not matched to a gene: 9. CDR3 length: 16 residues. CDR3 residues: CASTPALAGGSGELFF. As DNA, the CDR3 is TGTGCCAGCACCCCGGCACTAGCGGGAGGATCCGGGGAGCTGTTTTTT.

This clone was counted between two and nine times. This chain links TRBV9 with TRBJ2-3, with D possibly being TRBD1 (6 bases). The ends were cut back, 0 bases at V and 1 base at J, with 15 bases in the middle. The length of the CDR3 is 17 residues. Germline values: CDR1 SGDLS, CDR2 YYNGEE. The CDR3 is CASSVDRPGDGTDTQYF. CDR3 sequence (DNA): TGTGCCAGCAGCGTAGATCGCCCAGGGGATGGCACAGATACGCAGTATTTT.

This sequence joins TRBV28 and TRBJ2-7; the match to TRBD1 covers 10 bases. J lost 0 bases, V lost 6 bases, and 5 bases had no gene match. This CDR3 region has 15 residues. Germline CDR1 and CDR2: MDHEN and SYDVKM. The chain's CDR3 is CASSSGQGVSYEQYF. CDR3 sequence (DNA): TGTGCCAGCAGCAGCGGACAGGGGGTCTCCTACGAGCAGTACTTC.

The chain recombines TRBV19 with TRBJ1-5; perhaps TRBD1 as D (5 bases). This CDR3 region has 14 residues. V was pared by 7 bases and J by 0 bases, with 10 bases between. Per the germline V gene, CDR1 is LNHDA and CDR2 is SQIVND (reference sequence). CDR3 sequence (DNA): TGTGCCAGTAATCGGGGGGATAGCAATCAGCCCCAGCATTTT. It is translated as CASNRGDSNQPQHF.

There are a few counts of this clone. This chain connects TRBV6-5 to TRBJ1-4, with 10 bases matching TRBD1. V lost 7 bases to trimming and J lost 8 bases; unmatched junction nucleotides: 7. The CDR3 is made up of 14 amino acids. From germline, CDR1 is MNHEY and CDR2 SVGAGI. CDR3 loop: CASIQTGGGEKLFF. For the CDR3, the DNA is TGTGCCAGCATTCAGACAGGGGGCGGCGAAAAACTGTTTTTT.

The chain combines TRBV19 with TRBJ1-3; D perhaps matches TRBD1 (5 bases). Between the trimmed V and J ends, which lost 8 bases and 0 bases, there was a span of 23 bases. The length of the CDR3 is 18 residues. Germline CDR1 reads LNHDA; CDR2 reads SQIVND (reference sequence). The CDR3 nucleotides read TGTGCCAGTCTACTCGGCGGGGGGTCACTGGGCTCTGGAAACACCATATATTTT. As protein: CASLLGGGSLGSGNTIYF.

V is TRBV18 and J is TRBJ1-2; TRBD1 matches at 10 bases. Looked up from germline, CDR1 is KGHSH and CDR2 is LQKENI. This CDR3 has 17 amino acids. Germline trimming cut 2 bases from V and 7 bases from J; bases unmatched to any gene: 13. DNA of the CDR3: TGTGCCAGCTCACCAGCTTTCATTAACCGGGACAGGGGTGGCTACACCTTC. It translates to CASSPAFINRDRGGYTF.

This chain joins TRBV9 and TRBJ2-5, with 8 nucleotides matching TRBD2. V gave up 0 bases and J gave up 5 bases; unmatched junction bases: 6. Germline CDR1 SGDLS, CDR2 YYNGEE. CDR3 length equals 15 residues. The CDR3 bases are TGTGCCAGCAGCGTAGCGAGCGGGAGTTATGAGACCCAGTACTTC. Protein product: CASSVASGSYETQYF.

CDR3 coding DNA: TGTGCCAGCTCAGAGAGACAGGCCTCTGGGGCCAACGTCCTGACTTTC. It codes for CASSERQASGANVLTF. This chain connects TRBV18 to TRBJ2-6; TRBD1 is a possible D gene (6 bases). The germline V gene has CDR1 KGHSH and CDR2 LQKENI. The CDR3 extends over 16 amino acids. Trimming stripped 5 bases from V and 0 bases from J, with 11 bases between.

The chain recombines TRBV4-3 with TRBJ2-7; D may be TRBD2 (5 bases). The CDR3 runs to 14 residues. The V gene's germline CDR1 is LGHNA and CDR2 YSLEER. V lost 1 base and J lost 3, with 10 bases in between. The CDR3 nucleotides read TGCGCCAGCAGCCAAGTGTTCGGGAACTACGAGCAGTACTTC. This encodes CASSQVFGNYEQYF.

With regard to this clone: The junction and the germline gene differ at one end; a read error may be behind it. The V gene is TRBV12-3 or TRBV12-4, the J gene TRBJ2-7, with a weak D call TRBD2 (5 bases). This CDR3 has 12 amino acids. The CDR3 DNA reads as TGTGCCAACAGTTTTGAGGGCTACGAGCAGTACTTC. Amino acid sequence: CANSFEGYEQYF.

This chain links TRBV15 with TRBJ2-2, with a weak D call TRBD1 (5 bases). This CDR3 spans 15 amino acids. V was shortened by 0 bases and J by 9 bases, with 14 bases between the two germline ends. Looked up from germline, CDR1 is LNHNV and CDR2 is YYDKDF (reference sequence). This chain's CDR3 is CATSRDSGFERELFF. The CDR3 DNA follows: TGTGCCACCAGCAGAGATTCAGGGTTCGAAAGGGAGCTGTTTTTT.

The table lists this clone with a few counts. The chain employs TRBV4-3 and TRBJ2-2, with unresolved D. This CDR3 has 14 residues. The V end lost 2 bases, the J end lost 0 bases, and 4 bases lay between the germline ends. Germline V gene data show CDR1 as LGHNA and CDR2 as YSLEER. The CDR3 DNA reads as TGCGCCAGCAGCCAAAGCACGAACACCGGGGAGCTGTTTTTT. Translation gives CASSQSTNTGELFF.

The chain carries TRBV4-3 and TRBJ2-7, with D maybe TRBD1 (5 bases). Germline CDR1 is LGHNA and CDR2 is YSLEER. V was cut by 3 bases and J by 6 bases, with 15 bases left in between. The CDR3 is 14 residues long. The CDR3 spells CASSQVGVGAEQYF. CDR3 sequence (DNA): TGCGCCAGCAGCCAGGTAGGAGTTGGGGCCGAGCAGTACTTC.

This chain connects TRBV11-3 to TRBJ1-2, with D maybe TRBD1 (5 bases). Germline CDR1 and CDR2: SGHNT and YENEEA. The CDR3 totals 13 residues. V dropped 5 bases and J dropped 4 bases, with 11 bases sitting between them. CDR3 sequence: CASSAPGFYGYTF. The CDR3 region has the DNA TGTGCCAGCAGCGCGCCAGGGTTCTATGGCTACACCTTC.

The chain recombines TRBV29-1 with TRBJ2-7; TRBD1 agrees at 9 bases. Trimming removed 6 bases from V and 7 bases from J; junction bases left unmatched: 7. Germline CDR1 is SQVTM and CDR2 is ANQGSEA. The CDR3 covers 12 residues. Here the CDR3 reads CSVRTGAREQYF. For the CDR3, the DNA is TGCAGCGTGCGGACAGGGGCGCGGGAGCAGTACTTC.

The genes are TRBV6-4 and TRBJ1-1, with D possibly being TRBD1 (5 bases). CDR3 length: 15 amino acids. The V and J ends lost 6 bases and 2 bases respectively, with 16 bases between them. CDR1 and CDR2 from the germline V gene are MRHNA and SNTAGT. CDR3 nucleotide sequence: TGTGCCAGCAGGAGACGAGACAGCTACAACACTGAAGCTTTCTTT. Residues: CASRRRDSYNTEAFF.

The sample holds a few counts of this clone. The chain has TRBV27 and TRBJ2-3; D is ambiguous. Germline CDR1 reads MNHEY; CDR2 reads SMNVEV (reference sequence). This CDR3 is built from 14 residues. V lost 7 bases, J lost 5 bases, and 16 bases lay in between. CDR3 sequence reads: CASMIYGLEDTQYF. For the CDR3, the DNA is TGTGCCAGCATGATTTATGGCCTAGAAGATACGCAGTATTTT.